Below are 19 T cell receptor beta chains sequenced from a single sample in a study of T-cell reconstitution after alpha-beta-depleted transplantation in children. Using unique molecular identifiers, the investigators prepared the TCRbeta library. TCRdb called the PCR reads again in MiXCR, with one record for every CDR3 protein. In the table there are 45,000 to 50,000 distinct CDR3 sequences, roughly 50% of which are singletons. Sequencing used peripheral blood, obtained before TCRalphabeta/CD19-depleted stem cell transplant. These receptors were obtained from a boy younger than two with SCID, due to receive a stem cell transplant.

The gene calls are TRBV12-3 or TRBV12-4 and TRBJ2-4; D gene ambiguous. The CDR3 is 16 residues long. The V and J ends lost 6 bases and 0 bases respectively, with 15 bases between them. The CDR3 loop is CASSPSSTTAKNIQYF. CDR3 DNA sequence: TGTGCCAGCAGCCCCTCCAGCACGACAGCCAAAAACATTCAGTACTTC.

In its sample, this clonotype was seen many times. V usage is TRBV7-8 and J usage is TRBJ1-1, with TRBD1 matching 8 bases. Germline CDR1 is SGHVS and CDR2 is FQNEAQ. Unmatched junction bases numbered 13, after V lost 2 bases and J lost 2 bases. The CDR3 loop spans 18 amino acids. The CDR3 loop reads CASSLNNRGRSLNTEAFF. In nucleotides, the CDR3 is TGTGCCAGCAGCTTAAATAACAGGGGGAGGTCATTAAACACTGAAGCTTTCTTT.

This clonotype was picked up many times. The V gene is TRBV6-1, the J gene TRBJ1-1, with 8 bases that match TRBD1. V shed 3 bases, J shed 8 bases, and the junction held 11 bases outside the gene matches. CDR3 length: 15 residues. CDR1 MNHNS and CDR2 SASEGT come from the germline V gene. The chain's CDR3 is CASSETGEWISEAFF. DNA for the CDR3: TGTGCCAGCAGTGAGACAGGGGAATGGATATCGGAAGCTTTCTTT.

The CDR3 bases are TGCAGTGCCATGACAGCTAGCTATGGCTACACCTTC. Encoded protein: CSAMTASYGYTF. The chain joins TRBV20-1 to TRBJ1-2, with D tentatively TRBD1 (5 bases). The CDR3 loop spans 12 amino acids. V was pared by 6 bases and J by 4 bases, with 12 bases between. Germline-derived CDR1 and CDR2 are DFQATT and SNEGSKA (reference sequence).

The rearrangement uses TRBV10-3 and TRBJ1-1; 11 nucleotides line up with TRBD1. The CDR3 is 15 amino acids. Looked up from germline, CDR1 is ENHRY and CDR2 is SYGVKD. The junction had 11 bases not matched to a gene; V was cut back by 10 bases and J by 4 bases. In DNA form, the CDR3 reads TGTGCCACGGACAGGGGGCCGCCGGTTGGCACTGAAGCTTTCTTT. Encoded protein: CATDRGPPVGTEAFF.

This clonotype was detected a few times. The V call is TRBV7-9, the J call TRBJ2-2; 7 bases line up with TRBD1. This CDR3 spans 16 amino acids. Germline V lookup: CDR1 SEHNR, CDR2 FQNEAQ (reference sequence). With V trimmed by 2 bases and J by 2 bases, 5 bases remained unmatched. Here the CDR3 DNA reads TGTGCCAGCAGCTTAAGGGACAGACCTAACACCGGGGAGCTGTTTTTT. Its translation: CASSLRDRPNTGELFF. Variable domain in full (rest from reference TRBV7-9 and TRBJ2-2): DTGVSQNPRHKITKRGQNVTFRCDPISEHNRLYWYRQTLGQGPEFLTYFQNEAQLEKSRLLSDRFSAERPKGSFSTLEIQRTEQGDSAMYLCASSLRDRPNTGELFFGEGSRLTVL.

CDR3 DNA sequence: TGTGCCAGCAGCCAAAGGACAGGGGGCCGGGGCTATGGCTACACCTTC. Protein: CASSQRTGGRGYGYTF. The gene calls are TRBV3-1 and TRBJ1-2, with 11 bases identical to TRBD1. Germline V gives CDR1 LGHDT, CDR2 YNNKEL (reference sequence). The CDR3 sequence is 16 residues long. V dropped 2 bases and J dropped 4; count of bases not matched to a gene: 6.

Within the sample, this clonotype is medium-sized (0.01 to 0.1%). The gene calls are TRBV27 and TRBJ2-3, with D tentatively TRBD2 (5 bases). This CDR3 has 15 amino acids. Germline CDR1 reads MNHEY; CDR2 reads SMNVEV (reference sequence). V gave up 3 bases and J gave up 1 base, with 11 bases separating them. CDR3 residues: CASSFTSWGTDTQYF. The CDR3 nucleotides read TGTGCCAGCAGTTTCACTAGTTGGGGCACAGATACGCAGTATTTT.

This clonotype turned up a few times. The J gene is TRBJ2-3, the V gene TRBV5-1, with D perhaps given as TRBD1 or TRBD2 (5 bases each). Trimming cost V 0 bases and J 5 bases, with 10 bases left between them. This CDR3 has 14 amino acids. Germline CDR1 SGHRS, CDR2 YFSETQ. The CDR3 DNA follows: TGCGCCAGCAGCTTGGACAATGGGGGAGATACGCAGTATTTT. As protein: CASSLDNGGDTQYF.

The chain links TRBV15 to TRBJ2-7; no firm D call. Germline V CDR1 and CDR2: LNHNV, YYDKDF (reference sequence). CDR3 length: 16 amino acids. Trimming stripped 1 base from V and 0 bases from J, with 13 bases between. CDR3: CATSRGTTVHSYEQYF. CDR3 DNA sequence: TGTGCCACCAGCAGAGGTACCACAGTACACTCCTACGAGCAGTACTTC.

V usage is TRBV2 and J usage is TRBJ1-2; D may be TRBD1 (5 bases). The CDR3 extends over 11 amino acids. Trimming removed 6 bases at V and 3 bases at J, with 5 bases between. The germline CDR1 and CDR2 sequences are SNHLY and FYNNEI. The CDR3 bases are TGTGCCAGCAGGACAGACTATGGCTACACCTTC. Translation gives CASRTDYGYTF.

This chain uses TRBV20-1 with TRBJ2-7; TRBD1 agrees at 10 bases. The CDR3 contains 15 residues. CDR1 is DFQATT and CDR2 is SNEGSKA in the germline V gene (reference sequence). V dropped 0 bases and J dropped 2; count of bases not matched to a gene: 4. The DNA of the CDR3 is TGCAGTGCTAGAGAGGGACAGGGGATCCCCTACGAGCAGTACTTC. This codes for CSAREGQGIPYEQYF.

The chain recombines TRBV20-1 with TRBJ2-3, with D perhaps matching TRBD1 or TRBD2 (6 bases each). The germline CDR1 and CDR2 sequences are DFQATT and SNEGSKA (reference sequence). V lost 7 bases, J lost 0 bases, and 11 bases lay in between. The CDR3 is made up of 13 amino acids. The CDR3 protein is CSVGGGSTDTQYF. CDR3 sequence (DNA): TGCAGTGTCGGAGGGGGGAGCACAGATACGCAGTATTTT.

This clonotype was detected many times. This chain uses TRBV7-8 with TRBJ2-5; 13 bases align to TRBD2. The CDR3 is 16 residues long. CDR1 is SGHVS, CDR2 FQNEAQ, per germline. With V trimmed by 4 bases and J by 4 bases, 6 bases remained unmatched. The CDR3 DNA sequence: TGTGCCAGCAGCTCGCGACTAGCGGGGGGCTCAGAGACCCAGTACTTC. The encoded protein is CASSSRLAGGSETQYF.

This rearrangement joins TRBV15 to TRBJ1-5, with a weak D call TRBD1 (6 bases). This CDR3 contains 17 residues. V lost 4 bases to trimming and J lost 7 bases, with 23 bases between them. Per the germline V gene, CDR1 is LNHNV and CDR2 is YYDKDF (reference sequence). CDR3 nucleotides: TGTGCCACCAGCATCGACCCGCACAGGGAAGAGGGGCAGCCCCAGCATTTT. Amino acid sequence: CATSIDPHREEGQPQHF.

The table lists this clonotype with a few counts. J is TRBJ2-1 and V is TRBV7-9; the match to TRBD1 covers 8 bases. Losses at the gene ends were 0 bases for V and 4 bases for J; bases not matched to a gene: 5. This CDR3 is 16 amino acids long. CDR1 and CDR2 from the germline V gene are SEHNR and FQNEAQ (reference sequence). CDR3 bases: TGTGCCAGCAGCTTAGCGCAGGGGGCCGGGTACAATGAGCAGTTCTTC. It codes for CASSLAQGAGYNEQFF.

The chain combines TRBV21-1 with TRBJ2-7; the tabulated D call, TRBD1, remains unverified against the DNA. TRBV21-1 is a listed pseudogene. The CDR3 has 16 residues. The DNA for the CDR3 is TGTGCCAGCAGCAAGGTTGAGGGGCGGATGTCCTACGAGCAGTACTTC. Amino acids: CASSKVEGRMSYEQYF.

This rearrangement joins TRBV20-1 to TRBJ1-2; possible D gene TRBD1, 5 bases. Germline assignment: CDR1 DFQATT and CDR2 SNEGSKA (reference sequence). V was cut by 1 base and J by 6 bases, with 18 bases left in between. The CDR3 sequence is 15 residues long. CDR3 in amino acids: CSARGLTEGIHGYTF. CDR3 sequence (DNA): TGCAGTGCTAGAGGCCTGACAGAGGGGATCCATGGCTACACCTTC.

There are a few counts of this clonotype. J is TRBJ2-3 and V is TRBV4-2; 7 positions match TRBD2. The CDR3 length is 17 residues. Germline V gene data show CDR1 as LGHNA and CDR2 as YNFKEQ. V gave up 0 bases and J gave up 1 base; unmatched junction bases: 7. In DNA form, the CDR3 reads TGTGCCAGCAGCCAAGATACGGCAAGCGGGGGCACAGATACGCAGTATTTT. Translating it yields CASSQDTASGGTDTQYF.